A selection of T cell receptor beta chains follows, all from one sample in a study of blood T cell repertoires in COVID-19. The data were produced by immunoSEQ multiplex PCR, yet TCRdb's version contains in-frame clones alone and is incomplete. The sample consists of about 100,000 clones, roughly 91% of them appearing once. Specimen: peripheral blood. These receptors were collected from a man aged 18 to 30 with COVID-19, enrolled during active disease. CDR3s include the opening cysteine and the closing phenylalanine or tryptophan. The D gene is left open where the match is weak. Clone size is shown for a subset of rows, as once, few, many or a class of expanded clone.

d_call	j_call	cdr3_length	v_call	clone_size	cdr3_nt	cdr3_aa
TRBD1	TRBJ2-7	15	TRBV28	-	TGTGCCAGCAGTCCCTGGACAGGGCTAACCTACGAGCAGTACTTC	CASSPWTGLTYEQYF
TRBD2	TRBJ2-2	14	TRBV27	-	TGTGCCAGCAGTTTAGGACTAGCGGCCGGGGAGCTGTTTTTT	CASSLGLAAGELFF
TRBD1	TRBJ1-1	17	TRBV3-1/TRBV3-2	-	TGTGCCAGCAGCCAAGTCTCCCAGGGGGCCGGGAACACTGAAGCTTTCTTT	CASSQVSQGAGNTEAFF
TRBD1	TRBJ2-6	23	TRBV4-2	-	TGTGCCAGCAGCCAGAGGCGGAATTCAGTTCCGGGACAGAGCCTCTCTGGGGCCAACGTCCTGACTTTC	CASSQRRNSVPGQSLSGANVLTF
-	TRBJ1-4	14	TRBV30	-	TGTGCCTGGAGTGTACGAAGAGCAGGGCGAAAACTGTTTTTT	CAWSVRRAGRKLFF
-	TRBJ2-7	13	TRBV11-3	-	TGTGCCAGCAGCTTTGGGAGTATCGACGAGCAGTACTTC	CASSFGSIDEQYF
-	TRBJ2-5	14	TRBV9	-	TGTGCCAGCAGCGTAGCGGTAGGGGGAGAGACCCAGTACTTC	CASSVAVGGETQYF
-	TRBJ2-7	12	TRBV7-2	-	TGTGCCAGCAGGGGGGCAGGATACGAGCAGTACTTC	CASRGAGYEQYF
-	TRBJ2-5	14	TRBV19	once	TGTGCCAGTAGTTCGACCATCCTCCAGGGGACCCAGTACTTC	CASSSTILQGTQYF
-	TRBJ1-5	14	TRBV5-6	-	TGTGCCAGCAGCTTATATTATAGCAATCAGCCCCAGCATTTT	CASSLYYSNQPQHF
-	TRBJ2-1	13	TRBV6-2/TRBV6-3	-	TGTGCCAGCAGTTACTTCAGGAGGGATGAGCAGTTCTTC	CASSYFRRDEQFF
TRBD2	TRBJ2-7	15	TRBV7-9	-	TGTGCCAGCAGCTTTCCGGGACTAGCTTTCTACGAGCAGTACTTC	CASSFPGLAFYEQYF
-	TRBJ1-1	16	TRBV4-2	-	TGTGCCAGCAGCCAAGACCCGACAGGCTGGAACACTGAAGCTTTCTTT	CASSQDPTGWNTEAFF
TRBD1	TRBJ2-5	17	TRBV7-8	-	TGTGCCAGCAATCGCGGACAGGGAAGGCTTGGGCAAGAGACCCAGTACTTC	CASNRGQGRLGQETQYF
-	TRBJ2-5	13	TRBV10-3	-	TGTGCCATCAGCAGGGGTACCCAAGAGACCCAGTACTTC	CAISRGTQETQYF
-	TRBJ2-7	14	TRBV4-2	-	TGTGCCAGCCGGCCGGGACTTAGCTCCTACGAGCAGTACTTC	CASRPGLSSYEQYF
TRBD1	TRBJ2-3	16	TRBV7-9	-	TGTGCCAGCAGCTGGGACCTGGGACAGGGCGGCGATACGCAGTATTTT	CASSWDLGQGGDTQYF
TRBD1	TRBJ1-2	12	TRBV29-1	once	TGCAGCGTTGAAGAAACGGGACAGGGCTACACCTTC	CSVEETGQGYTF
TRBD2	TRBJ2-3	15	TRBV9	-	TGTGCCAGCAGCGCTAGCGGGTCGAGTACAGATACGCAGTATTTT	CASSASGSSTDTQYF
-	TRBJ2-2	11	TRBV10-3	-	TGTGCCATCAGTGACGTCCGGGAGCTGTTTTTT	CAISDVRELFF
-	TRBJ2-3	14	TRBV6-4	-	TGTGCCAGCAGTGAGACCCGAGGACTGAGTACGCAGTATTTT	CASSETRGLSTQYF
TRBD1	TRBJ1-3	15	TRBV5-1	-	TGCGCCAGCAGCATCGGACAGGGCTCTGGAAACACCATATATTTT	CASSIGQGSGNTIYF
-	TRBJ1-5	10	TRBV27	-	TGTGCCACCGGTCATCAGCCCCAGCATTTT	CATGHQPQHF
-	TRBJ1-2	13	TRBV28	-	TGTGCCAGCAGTTTTGGGCAGAACTATGGCTACACCTTC	CASSFGQNYGYTF
-	TRBJ2-7	13	TRBV27	-	TGTGCCAGCACCCGGCGGGCAGGGGCCGAGCAGTACTTC	CASTRRAGAEQYF
-	TRBJ2-1	12	TRBV9	-	TGTGCCAGCAGCGTAGCATCCAATGAGCAGTTCTTC	CASSVASNEQFF
-	TRBJ2-3	12	TRBV28	-	TGTGCCAGCAGTCCGAGAGCAGATACGCAGTATTTT	CASSPRADTQYF
-	TRBJ2-7	13	TRBV13	-	TGTGCCAGCAGCGTCACAGGGTTCCACGAGCAGTACTTC	CASSVTGFHEQYF
-	TRBJ2-3	13	TRBV15	-	TGTGCCACCAGCAGAGACGTAGCAGATACGCAGTATTTT	CATSRDVADTQYF
TRBD1	TRBJ2-3	17	TRBV29-1	-	TGCAGCGTTGAAGATAACAGGGGGCCTTCTCCCACAGATACGCAGTATTTT	CSVEDNRGPSPTDTQYF
-	TRBJ2-7	14	TRBV7-8	-	TGTGCCAGCAGCGTTCGACCTGGACTTCGCGAGCAGTACTTC	CASSVRPGLREQYF
TRBD1	TRBJ1-2	13	TRBV6-5	-	TGTGCCAGCAGGAACAGGGGGAACTATGGCTACACCTTC	CASRNRGNYGYTF
-	TRBJ1-5	15	TRBV19	-	TGTGCCAGTAGTATCACGGTTCCGAGCAATCAGCCCCAGCATTTT	CASSITVPSNQPQHF
TRBD1	TRBJ1-1	15	TRBV19	-	TGTGCCAGTAGTATGGGACAGGGCGGTCGAACTGAAGCTTTCTTT	CASSMGQGGRTEAFF
-	TRBJ1-1	14	TRBV7-9	-	TGTGCCAGCAGCTTAGACAGGTGGAACACTGAAGCTTTCTTT	CASSLDRWNTEAFF
-	TRBJ1-5	16	TRBV12-5	-	TGTGCTAGTGGTTTGGTACTCGTCAGGGAAAGACAGCCCCAGCATTTT	CASGLVLVRERQPQHF
-	TRBJ2-6	14	TRBV27	-	TGTGCCAGCAGTTTGTACTCTGGGGCCAACGTCCTGACTTTC	CASSLYSGANVLTF
-	TRBJ2-7	17	TRBV11-2	-	TGTGCCAGCAGCTTAGGAGCGGCGCCTCGGGAAGGCTACGAGCAGTACTTC	CASSLGAAPREGYEQYF
TRBD2	TRBJ2-1	14	TRBV9	-	TGTGCCAGCAGCTCCTACAGAGCGGGGGGTGAGCAGTTCTTC	CASSSYRAGGEQFF
TRBD1	TRBJ1-3	18	TRBV9	-	TGTGCCAGCAGCGTATCCGGGACAGGGAGTTTCTCTGGAAACACCATATATTTT	CASSVSGTGSFSGNTIYF
TRBD1	TRBJ2-7	16	TRBV19	-	TGTGCCAGTAGTCCGCTCCGGGGACAGGGGATTCAGGAGCAGTACTTC	CASSPLRGQGIQEQYF
TRBD1	TRBJ1-2	16	TRBV30	-	TGTGCCTGGAATCCCCTAACAGGGGCCATGGACTATGGCTACACCTTC	CAWNPLTGAMDYGYTF
-	TRBJ2-1	14	TRBV6-5	-	TGTGCCAGCACCCAAGGGAGGTCATACGGTGAGCAGTTCTTC	CASTQGRSYGEQFF
TRBD2	TRBJ2-3	15	TRBV6-4	-	TGTGCCAGCAGTGACGGGACTAGCGGCACAGATACGCAGTATTTT	CASSDGTSGTDTQYF
-	TRBJ1-1	12	TRBV30	-	TGTGCCTGGGCACCTATGAACACTGAAGCTTTCTTT	CAWAPMNTEAFF
-	TRBJ2-5	13	TRBV19	-	TGTGCCAGTAGTCTCTACGTACAAGAGACCCAGTACTTC	CASSLYVQETQYF
TRBD1	TRBJ1-2	15	TRBV5-1	once	TGCGCCAGCAGCTTGACTCCGGGACAGCAATATGGCTACACCTTC	CASSLTPGQQYGYTF
TRBD1	TRBJ1-5	16	TRBV7-8	-	TGTGCCAGCAGCTTAGAGGGGACAGGGCAGGATCAGCCCCAGCATTTT	CASSLEGTGQDQPQHF
-	TRBJ1-2	13	TRBV5-5	-	TGTGCCAGCAGCTTTTCGGGGGGGAGAGGCTACACCTTC	CASSFSGGRGYTF
TRBD1	TRBJ1-1	14	TRBV10-3	-	TGTGCCATCAGCCCAGGGGGCGCGGACACTGAAGCTTTCTTT	CAISPGGADTEAFF
TRBD2	TRBJ2-1	15	TRBV7-2	-	TGTGCCAGCAGCTTAGCGGCGGGAGTTTTGGGGGAGCAGTTCTTC	CASSLAAGVLGEQFF
TRBD1	TRBJ2-7	16	TRBV9	-	TGTGCCAGCAGCGCTCCCGACAGGGTAGAACACGGCGAGCAGTACTTC	CASSAPDRVEHGEQYF
TRBD1	TRBJ1-2	13	TRBV28	-	TGTGCCAGCAGCAGGGGGGAAAACTATGGCTACACCTTC	CASSRGENYGYTF
-	TRBJ2-7	14	TRBV6-1	-	TGTGCCAGCAGTGAAAACAGTCTCTCCTACGAGCAGTACTTC	CASSENSLSYEQYF
-	TRBJ2-7	15	TRBV5-5	-	TGTGCCAGCAGCCCGTCCACGGGGGGCTGGAACGAGCAGTACTTC	CASSPSTGGWNEQYF
-	TRBJ2-1	13	TRBV19	-	TGTGCCAGTAGTAGGGGCCCCTACAATGAGCAGTTCTTC	CASSRGPYNEQFF
TRBD2	TRBJ2-7	15	TRBV7-3	once	TGTGCCAGCCCACCCCCTAGCGGGAGCCTACAGGAGCAGTACTTC	CASPPPSGSLQEQYF
TRBD1	TRBJ2-2	15	TRBV3-1/TRBV3-2	-	TGTGCCAGCAGCCGAGGACAGGGAAGCACCGGGGAGCTGTTTTTT	CASSRGQGSTGELFF
TRBD2	TRBJ2-1	15	TRBV6-1	-	TGTGCCAGCAGTGAGGAGCGGGAGGGGTACAATGAGCAGTTCTTC	CASSEEREGYNEQFF
TRBD1	TRBJ1-2	16	TRBV5-4	-	TGTGCCAGCAGCTTGGGGGACCTGAGGGGGCCCTATGGCTACACCTTC	CASSLGDLRGPYGYTF